Shown below are 28 T cell receptor beta chains from a single sample sequenced in a study of human T cells and chemical hapten exposure. MiXCR, run by TCRdb on the RACE reads, gives a single entry per CDR3 protein. Among over 100,000 distinct CDR3 sequences listed, around 11% were seen once. The time point: patch test 3, about 24 weeks after DPC sensitization. Treatment defined: therapeutic diphenylcyclopropenone sensitization with weekly scalp DPC. The sample was whole blood, taken in connection with sensitization to the hapten diphenylcyclopropenone (DPC). The origin of the receptors is a woman between 45 and 60 years old with alopecia areata. Some clones in this sample may be carry-over from other donors' samples.

The CDR3 loop is CASSLESGRETEAFF. In nucleotides, the CDR3 is TGTGCCAGCAGCTTAGAGTCAGGGAGGGAGACTGAAGCTTTCTTT. The gene calls are TRBV7-2 and TRBJ1-1; D perhaps matches TRBD1 (5 bases). CDR3 length: 15 amino acids. Germline V gives CDR1 SGHTA, CDR2 FQGNSA. V shed 1 base and J shed 5 bases, with 14 bases lying between them.

The rearrangement links TRBV14 to TRBJ2-2; no clear D. This CDR3 is 17 amino acids long. The V and J ends lost 3 bases and 4 bases respectively, with 18 bases between them. The V gene's germline CDR1 is SGHDN and CDR2 FVKESK. The CDR3 is CASSHSPWAQSTGELFF. For the CDR3, the DNA is TGTGCCAGCAGCCACTCCCCCTGGGCCCAGAGCACCGGGGAGCTGTTTTTT.

This clonotype was recorded a few times. The chain has TRBV20-1 and TRBJ2-3; 11 bases are a match to TRBD2. CDR1 and CDR2 (germline): DFQATT, SNEGSKA (reference sequence). The ends lost 5 bases at V and 4 bases at J; junction bases unmatched: 8. The CDR3 contains 15 residues. CDR3 region: CSAHPTSGIADTQYF. CDR3 DNA: TGCAGTGCTCATCCGACTAGCGGGATCGCAGATACGCAGTATTTT.

The rearrangement uses TRBV7-2 and TRBJ2-3; D perhaps matches TRBD2 (5 bases). This CDR3 has 14 amino acids. Germline V gives CDR1 SGHTA, CDR2 FQGNSA. V was pared by 5 bases and J by 3 bases, with 12 bases between. Here the CDR3 DNA reads TGTGCCAGCAGCGAAACGCTAGCAACAGATACGCAGTATTTT. As protein: CASSETLATDTQYF.

V is TRBV5-6 and J is TRBJ1-1; the D is unclear. Trimming removed 0 bases from V and 2 bases from J, with 5 bases in between. Germline lookup yields CDR1 SGHDT and CDR2 YYEEEE. The CDR3 runs to 13 residues. In nucleotides, the CDR3 is TGTGCCAGCAGCTTGGGTATTAACACTGAAGCTTTCTTT. This encodes CASSLGINTEAFF.

The V gene is TRBV20-1, the J gene TRBJ2-3; the match to TRBD2 covers 8 bases. Germline CDR1 DFQATT, CDR2 SNEGSKA (reference sequence). The CDR3 covers 14 residues. The trim removed 6 bases at V and 6 bases at J, leaving 11 bases unmatched. For the CDR3, the DNA is TGCAGTGCCAAGAGGGCGGGGGGCCAGGATACGCAGTATTTT. Translated: CSAKRAGGQDTQYF.

This clonotype was observed many times. V and J are TRBV20-1 and TRBJ2-4; no definite D call. CDR1 and CDR2 from the germline V gene are DFQATT and SNEGSKA (reference sequence). The V and J ends lost 5 bases and 0 bases respectively, with 11 bases between them. This CDR3 comprises 14 residues. Here the CDR3 reads CSAPGSLAKNIQYF. As DNA, the CDR3 is TGCAGTGCTCCCGGGTCTTTAGCCAAAAACATTCAGTACTTC.

The chain has TRBV7-6 and TRBJ2-3; a possible D gene is TRBD1 (6 bases). Per the germline V gene, CDR1 is SGHVS and CDR2 is FNYEAQ. Trimming stripped 1 base from V and 4 bases from J, with 9 bases between. This CDR3 is built from 14 residues. This CDR3 reads CASSLEAGADTQYF. The CDR3 nucleotides are TGTGCCAGCAGCTTAGAGGCAGGGGCAGATACGCAGTATTTT.

This clonotype has ten or more counts. V and J are TRBV6-1 and TRBJ2-7; D gene unclear. V lost 1 base and J lost 6, with 10 bases in between. Germline V gene data show CDR1 as MNHNS and CDR2 as SASEGT. The CDR3 contains 13 residues. In nucleotides, the CDR3 is TGTGCCAGCAGTGAAGGACTCCTCGTCGAGCAGTACTTC. Its translation: CASSEGLLVEQYF.

The chain employs TRBV5-1 and TRBJ1-1, with a possible D match to TRBD1 (5 bases). CDR1 and CDR2 from the germline V gene are SGHRS and YFSETQ. The ends were cut back, 4 bases at V and 0 bases at J, with 13 bases in the middle. The CDR3 extends over 15 amino acids. The CDR3 is CASSRDGLMNTEAFF. As DNA, the CDR3 is TGCGCCAGCAGCAGGGACGGACTCATGAACACTGAAGCTTTCTTT.

This clonotype was seen a handful of times. The chain carries TRBV12-3 or TRBV12-4 and TRBJ2-5; D remains unclear. Trimming removed 4 bases from V and 1 base from J, with 13 bases in between. The CDR3 is 15 residues long. The CDR3 DNA follows: TGTGCCAGCAGTTCCCTGCGGCGGTCCCAAGAGACCCAGTACTTC. Amino acids: CASSSLRRSQETQYF.

This clonotype was detected ten times or more. The CDR3 is CASSSAGAADTQYF. CDR3 in DNA: TGTGCCAGCAGCTCAGCGGGAGCCGCAGATACGCAGTATTTT. V is TRBV5-6 and J is TRBJ2-3; 8 positions match TRBD2. V shed 3 bases and J 4 bases; nucleotides not matched to a gene: 4. From germline, CDR1 is SGHDT and CDR2 YYEEEE. This CDR3 is 14 amino acids long.

There are a few counts of this clonotype. This chain uses TRBV3-1 with TRBJ2-3; possibly TRBD1 for D (6 bases). The V gene lost 5 bases and the J gene lost 4 bases, with 19 bases spanning the gap. The CDR3 runs 16 residues. The germline CDR1 and CDR2 sequences are LGHDT and YNNKEL (reference sequence). The DNA of the CDR3 is TGTGCCAGCAGCTCCAGGGGCTCCTTTAACCCAGATACGCAGTATTTT. It yields the protein CASSSRGSFNPDTQYF.

The chain uses TRBV20-1 and TRBJ2-7; the D gene is possibly TRBD1 (6 bases). Trimming cost V 3 bases and J 3 bases, with 12 bases left between them. Germline V gives CDR1 DFQATT, CDR2 SNEGSKA (reference sequence). The CDR3 contains 13 residues. The CDR3 nucleotides are TGCAGTGCTAGTCGCCAGGGGAACTACGAGCAGTACTTC. This codes for CSASRQGNYEQYF.

The sample holds one count of this clonotype. The rearrangement links TRBV12-3 or TRBV12-4 to TRBJ1-2; the D is unclear. V shed 2 bases and J shed 2 bases, with 9 bases lying between them. The CDR3 has 14 amino acids. CDR3: CASSLSPENYGYTF. DNA of the CDR3: TGTGCCAGCAGTTTAAGTCCAGAGAACTATGGCTACACCTTC.

This clonotype occurred many times. CDR3 sequence: CASRSGANVLTF. Here the CDR3 DNA reads TGCGCCAGCAGGTCTGGGGCCAACGTCCTGACTTTC. The chain couples TRBV5-1 to TRBJ2-6, with D unresolved. Germline-derived CDR1 and CDR2 are SGHRS and YFSETQ. The CDR3 length is 12 residues. Deletions cut 5 bases from V and 1 base from J, with 1 base between.

In its sample, this clonotype was seen a few times. The V call is TRBV28, the J call TRBJ2-1; 7 nucleotides match TRBD1. Germline V gives CDR1 MDHEN, CDR2 SYDVKM. This CDR3 has 14 amino acids. Germline trimming cut 2 bases from V and 6 bases from J; bases unmatched to any gene: 4. This chain's CDR3 is CASSLGTVSNEQFF. The CDR3 DNA follows: TGTGCCAGCAGTTTAGGGACAGTTAGCAATGAGCAGTTCTTC.

This clonotype was observed a few times. The rearrangement uses TRBV3-1 and TRBJ2-3; D is perhaps TRBD2 (7 bases). The CDR3 is 15 residues long. V lost 1 base, J lost 5 bases, and 13 bases lay in between. Germline CDR1 is LGHDT and CDR2 is YNNKEL (reference sequence). CDR3 residues: CASSQGGGAGDTQYF. For the CDR3, the DNA is TGTGCCAGCAGCCAAGGAGGGGGGGCCGGAGATACGCAGTATTTT.

A few counts support this clonotype. The genes are TRBV5-4 and TRBJ2-4; D gene uncertain. Deletions cut 4 bases from V and 0 bases from J, with 14 bases between. Germline V gene sequence: CDR1 SGHNT, CDR2 YYREEE (reference sequence). The CDR3 has 16 amino acids. CDR3 residues: CASSNELGLAKNIQYF. The CDR3 nucleotides are TGTGCCAGCAGCAACGAACTGGGGTTAGCCAAAAACATTCAGTACTTC.

This clonotype was seen a few times. This chain connects TRBV13 to TRBJ2-1; TRBD2 agrees at 7 bases. Germline values: CDR1 PRHDT, CDR2 FYEKMQ (reference sequence). The V gene end was trimmed by 6 bases and the J gene end by 2 bases; junction bases not matched to a gene: 7. CDR3 length: 15 amino acids. DNA for the CDR3: TGTGCCAGCAGTCACAGACTAGCCCCCTACAATGAGCAGTTCTTC. It encodes CASSHRLAPYNEQFF.

This clonotype was counted between two and nine times. This chain joins TRBV20-1 and TRBJ2-2; 15 bases align to TRBD2. This CDR3 is built from 17 residues. The V gene end was trimmed by 6 bases and the J gene end by 0 bases; junction bases not matched to a gene: 5. Germline V CDR1 and CDR2: DFQATT, SNEGSKA (reference sequence). In DNA, the CDR3 is TGCAGTGCAGCTGGACTAGCGGGGGGGCCGAACACCGGGGAGCTGTTTTTT. This gives the protein CSAAGLAGGPNTGELFF.

This sequence joins TRBV29-1 and TRBJ2-1; weak D call: TRBD2 (6 bases). The CDR3 runs to 14 residues. V was cut by 0 bases and J by 3 bases, with 9 bases left in between. Germline V gene lookup returns CDR1 SQVTM and CDR2 ANQGSEA. The CDR3 loop reads CSVEDLASYNEQFF. The DNA of the CDR3 is TGCAGCGTTGAAGACCTAGCGAGCTACAATGAGCAGTTCTTC.

The chain combines TRBV6-2 or TRBV6-3 with TRBJ2-7; TRBD2 aligns across 7 bases. This CDR3 has 15 residues. Germline CDR1 reads MNHEY; CDR2 reads SVGEGT. Trimming at V came to 7 bases and at J to 2 bases, leaving 11 bases not matched to a gene. This CDR3 is CASTLTSVAAYEQYF. As DNA, the CDR3 is TGTGCCAGCACCCTAACTAGCGTCGCCGCCTACGAGCAGTACTTC.

This clonotype was seen a few times. The chain employs TRBV15 and TRBJ1-4, with D unclear. This CDR3 contains 13 residues. Trimming took off 1 base at V and 10 bases at J, with 10 bases between the two ends. Germline CDR1 is LNHNV and CDR2 is YYDKDF (reference sequence). The CDR3 region has the DNA TGTGCCACCAGCAGAGGGGGAGAGGGAAAACTGTTTTTT. Residues: CATSRGGEGKLFF.

This clonotype was seen only a few times. V gene TRBV28 combines with J gene TRBJ1-1; a possible D gene is TRBD1 (5 bases). The V gene's germline CDR1 is MDHEN and CDR2 SYDVKM. With 2 bases removed from V and 13 bases from J, the gap between germline ends came to 17 bases. This CDR3 is 13 amino acids long. Here the CDR3 reads CASSLISAGEVFF. DNA of the CDR3: TGTGCCAGCAGTTTAATATCGGCGGGGGAGGTTTTCTTT. The complete variable domain, with remaining parts taken from reference TRBV28 and TRBJ1-1, reads DVKVTQSSRYLVKRTGEKVFLECVQDMDHENMFWYRQDPGLGLRLIYFSYDVKMKEKGDIPEGYSVSREKKERFSLILESASTNQTSMYLCASSLISAGEVFFGQGTRLTVV.

This clonotype was found a few times. The chain combines TRBV20-1 with TRBJ1-5; 9 bases fit TRBD1. Germline CDR1 DFQATT, CDR2 SNEGSKA (reference sequence). Germline trimming cut 5 bases from V and 5 bases from J; bases unmatched to any gene: 4. This CDR3 is 13 amino acids long. CDR3 nucleotides: TGCAGTGCTGGGACAGGGTCTGATCAGCCCCAGCATTTT. Translating gives CSAGTGSDQPQHF.

The chain is built from TRBV28 and TRBJ2-4; weak D call: TRBD1 (6 bases). V shed 10 bases and J shed 0 bases, with 13 bases lying between them. The CDR3 consists of 14 residues. The germline gives CDR1 MDHEN, CDR2 SYDVKM. The chain's CDR3 is CATSAGEAKNIQYF. As DNA, the CDR3 is TGTGCCACAAGCGCAGGGGAAGCCAAAAACATTCAGTACTTC.

V is TRBV6-5 and J is TRBJ1-2; no definite D call. CDR3 length equals 12 residues. The V gene's germline CDR1 is MNHEY and CDR2 SVGAGI. Trimming removed 6 bases from V and 5 bases from J, with 10 bases in between. The CDR3 sequence: CASRDGYYGYTF. CDR3 nucleotide sequence: TGTGCCAGCAGGGACGGTTATTATGGCTACACCTTC.